These T cell receptor beta chains were read from a single sample in a study of OX40 agonist ivuxolimab in advanced cancers. Sequencing was performed with immunoSEQ multiplex PCR; in TCRdb, only in-frame clones are kept and a portion is missing. The sample holds under 85,000 clones, around 82% seen once. Source: CD4+ or CD8+ T cells sorted from blood, taken in a trial of the OX40 agonist ivuxolimab. The receptor source for this set is an adult with an advanced solid tumor such as melanoma, head and neck, liver or kidney cancer. Each CDR3 is given with its conserved first and last residue. D genes are given only for firm matches. Only part of the rows carry a size: once, few, many, or a class if the clone is expanded.

>-|TRBV6-5|TRBJ1-4|-
TGTGCCAGCAGTTATGGTGCAACTAATGAAAAACTGTTTTTT
CASSYGATNEKLFF
>TRBD1|TRBV5-4|TRBJ2-2|-
TGTGCCAGCAGTGCCGGGACAGGGTCTGCCGGGGAGCTGTTTTTT
CASSAGTGSAGELFF
>-|TRBV7-8|TRBJ1-2|-
TGTGCCAGCAGCTTAGCTGCCAGGGAAGGCTACACCTTC
CASSLAAREGYTF
>-|TRBV6-6|TRBJ2-3|-
TGTGCCAGCAGTTGGCGTGGTAGCACAGATACGCAGTATTTT
CASSWRGSTDTQYF
>TRBD1|TRBV6-5|TRBJ2-7|-
TGTGCCACGGCACGAGGGACAGGGGCTCTCGAGCAGTACTTC
CATARGTGALEQYF
>-|TRBV28|TRBJ1-6|-
TGTGCCAGCAGCCCAGGGCCAGGCAGAAGCTCCTATAATTCACCCCTCCACTTT
CASSPGPGRSSYNSPLHF
>TRBD2|TRBV2|TRBJ2-1|-
TGTGCCAGCAGCAGCCTAGCGGGAGGGAGTGAGCAGTTCTTC
CASSSLAGGSEQFF
>TRBD2|TRBV9|TRBJ2-3|-
TGTGCCAGCAGCTTCCGAGGGGTAGCGGGGGGTGCAGATACGCAGTATTTT
CASSFRGVAGGADTQYF
>-|TRBV10-2|TRBJ1-1|-
TGCGCCAGCACCGACCTTTATGCGGGGGCGAACACTGAAGCTTTCTTT
CASTDLYAGANTEAFF
>-|TRBV5-1|TRBJ2-2|-
TGCGCCAGCAGCTTGCGGCAGGATATCACCGGGGAGCTGTTTTTT
CASSLRQDITGELFF
>TRBD1|TRBV13|TRBJ1-1|-
TGTGCCAGCAGACTCACAGGGGCGGCTAACACTGAAGCTTTCTTT
CASRLTGAANTEAFF
>TRBD1|TRBV5-1|TRBJ1-6|-
TGCGCCAGCAGCTTAATCCCGATCGGACAGGGTTATTCACCCCTCCACTTT
CASSLIPIGQGYSPLHF
>-|TRBV5-4|TRBJ2-1|-
TGTGCCAGCAGCTTAGGGCTAGCGAACTACAATGAGCAGTTCTTC
CASSLGLANYNEQFF
>TRBD2|TRBV29-1|TRBJ2-7|-
TGCAGCGTTGCTGGGACTACCTACGAGCAGTACTTC
CSVAGTTYEQYF
>-|TRBV15|TRBJ1-1|-
TGTGCCACCAGTCAGACAGGGAACACTGAAGCTTTCTTT
CATSQTGNTEAFF
>TRBD1|TRBV7-2|TRBJ1-5|-
TGTGCCAGCAGCCGAGGGCCTGACAGGGAAGGGCAGCCCCAGCATTTT
CASSRGPDREGQPQHF
>-|TRBV4-1|TRBJ2-3|-
TGCGCCAGCAGCCAGGTCGGCACAGATACGCAGTATTTT
CASSQVGTDTQYF
>TRBD1|TRBV27|TRBJ1-1|-
TGTGCCAGCAGTCCCCAGACAGGGGATGCTTTCTTT
CASSPQTGDAFF
>-|TRBV29-1|TRBJ1-1|-
TGCAGCCTCCAGGTCTCGCGCACTGAAGCTTTCTTT
CSLQVSRTEAFF
>TRBD1|TRBV7-8|TRBJ1-2|-
TGTGCCAGCAGCTTAGAGACAGGGGTCGGCTACACCTTC
CASSLETGVGYTF
>-|TRBV7-2|TRBJ1-2|-
TGTGCCAGCAGCTTAGACAGGGAGGGCTATGGCTACACCTTC
CASSLDREGYGYTF
>-|TRBV6-6|TRBJ1-1|-
TGTGCCAGCAGTTACTCAGGGGAAGCTTTCTTT
CASSYSGEAFF
>-|TRBV5-2|TRBJ1-4|few
TGTGCCAGCAGCCGGGTGGCTAATGAAAAACTGTTTTTT
CASSRVANEKLFF
>-|TRBV7-9|TRBJ2-3|few
TGTGCCAGCAGCCGCGTAGCGGACACAGATACGCAGTATTTT
CASSRVADTDTQYF
>-|TRBV5-4|TRBJ1-2|-
TGTGCCAGCAGCCCCCAGGGCAATTCTAACTATGGCTACACCTTC
CASSPQGNSNYGYTF
>-|TRBV6-5|TRBJ1-1|-
TGTGCCAGCAGTTACTCCCTGAACTTGGGGGCTGAAGCTTTCTTT
CASSYSLNLGAEAFF
>TRBD2|TRBV5-1|TRBJ2-7|many
TGCGCCAGCAGCGCTAGCGGGAGGATTGACGAGCAGTACTTC
CASSASGRIDEQYF
>-|TRBV4-1|TRBJ2-7|-
TGCGCCAGCAGCCAACCTTGGGGGCAGATCTACGAGCAGTACTTC
CASSQPWGQIYEQYF
>TRBD2|TRBV6-5|TRBJ2-1|-
TGTGCCACCAGGGTTGGCGGGAGGGCTGGGAATGAGCAGTTCTTC
CATRVGGRAGNEQFF
>-|TRBV20-1|TRBJ2-1|-
TGCAGTCCGGACAGTTACAATGAGCAGTTCTTC
CSPDSYNEQFF
>-|TRBV2|TRBJ2-1|-
TGTGCCAGCAGTGAGGTCAAGCGGGTGGGTGAGCAGTTCTTC
CASSEVKRVGEQFF
>TRBD1|TRBV30|TRBJ1-2|-
TGTGCCTGGGCATCCGGGACAGGGCCGGATGGCTACACCTTC
CAWASGTGPDGYTF
>-|TRBV30|TRBJ1-1|-
TGTGCCATGGGCCGGACAATGAACACTGAAGCTTTCTTT
CAMGRTMNTEAFF
>-|TRBV10-3|TRBJ1-2|-
TGTGCCATCAGTGAGGCGGGGCTCTATGGCTACACCTTC
CAISEAGLYGYTF
>TRBD1|TRBV2|TRBJ1-6|-
TGTGCCAGCAGGGGGACAGGGGATTCACCCCTCCACTTT
CASRGTGDSPLHF
>-|TRBV5-4|TRBJ2-2|once
TGTGCCAGCAGCCAGGAGGGGGGAGCGAACACCGGGGAGCTGTTTTTT
CASSQEGGANTGELFF